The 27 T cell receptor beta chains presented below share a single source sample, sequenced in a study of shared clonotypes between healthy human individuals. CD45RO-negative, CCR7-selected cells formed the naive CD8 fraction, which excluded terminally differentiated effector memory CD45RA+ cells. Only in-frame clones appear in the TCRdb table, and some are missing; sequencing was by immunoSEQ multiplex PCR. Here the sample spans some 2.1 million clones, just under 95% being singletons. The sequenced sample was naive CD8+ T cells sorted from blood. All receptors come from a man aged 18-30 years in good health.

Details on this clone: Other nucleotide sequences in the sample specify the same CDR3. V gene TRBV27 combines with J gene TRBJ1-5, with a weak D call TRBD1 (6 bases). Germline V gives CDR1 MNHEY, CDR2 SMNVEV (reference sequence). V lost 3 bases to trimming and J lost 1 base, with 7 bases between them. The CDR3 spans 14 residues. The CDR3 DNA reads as TGTGCCAGCAGTTTCCAGGGGAGCAATCAGCCCCAGCATTTT. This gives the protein CASSFQGSNQPQHF.

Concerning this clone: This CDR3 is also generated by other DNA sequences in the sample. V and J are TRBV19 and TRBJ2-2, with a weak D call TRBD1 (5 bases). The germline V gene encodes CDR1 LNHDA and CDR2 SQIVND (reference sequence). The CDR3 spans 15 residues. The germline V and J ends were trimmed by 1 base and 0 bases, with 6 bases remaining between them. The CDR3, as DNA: TGTGCCAGTAGTATAGGACAGACGAACACCGGGGAGCTGTTTTTT. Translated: CASSIGQTNTGELFF.

In DNA, the CDR3 is TGTGCCACGGGGGGGACGGAACTCTACGAGCAGTACTTC. This sequence encodes CATGGTELYEQYF. The rearrangement links TRBV7-8 to TRBJ2-7; 8 bases fit TRBD2. The germline gives CDR1 SGHVS, CDR2 FQNEAQ. The V and J ends lost 10 bases and 3 bases, in that order; junction bases with no gene match: 8. This CDR3 comprises 13 residues. The variable domain in full, with the rest retrieved from reference TRBV7-8 and TRBJ2-7, is GAGVSQSPRYKVAKRGQDVALRCDPISGHVSLFWYQQALGQGPEFLTYFQNEAQLDKSGLPSDRFFAERPEGSVSTLKIQRTQQEDSAVYLCATGGTELYEQYFGPGTRLTVT.

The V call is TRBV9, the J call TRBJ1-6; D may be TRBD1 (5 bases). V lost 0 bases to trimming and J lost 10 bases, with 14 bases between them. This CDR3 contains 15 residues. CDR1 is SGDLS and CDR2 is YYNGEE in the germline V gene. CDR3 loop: CASSVDAGKGSPLHF. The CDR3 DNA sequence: TGTGCCAGCAGCGTAGATGCAGGGAAGGGCTCACCCCTCCACTTT.

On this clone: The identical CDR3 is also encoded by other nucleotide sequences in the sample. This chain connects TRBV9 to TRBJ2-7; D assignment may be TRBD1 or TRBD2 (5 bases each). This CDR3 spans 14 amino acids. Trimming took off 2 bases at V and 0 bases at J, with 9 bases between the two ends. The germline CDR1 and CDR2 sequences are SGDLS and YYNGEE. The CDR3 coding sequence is TGTGCCAGCAGCGTGGGGACGGACTCCTACGAGCAGTACTTC. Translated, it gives CASSVGTDSYEQYF.

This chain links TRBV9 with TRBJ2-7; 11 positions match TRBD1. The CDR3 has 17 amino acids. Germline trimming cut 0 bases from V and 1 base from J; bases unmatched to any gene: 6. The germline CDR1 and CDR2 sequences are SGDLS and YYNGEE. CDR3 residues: CASSVEDGTGGSYEQYF. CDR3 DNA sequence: TGTGCCAGCAGCGTAGAAGATGGGACAGGGGGGTCCTACGAGCAGTACTTC.

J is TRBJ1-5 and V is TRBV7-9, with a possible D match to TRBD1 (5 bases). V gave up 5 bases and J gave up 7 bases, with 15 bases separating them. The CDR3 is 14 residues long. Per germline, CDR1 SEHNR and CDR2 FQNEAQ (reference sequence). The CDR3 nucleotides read TGTGCCAGCAGCCCTCCCGGGGGTGAGCAGCCCCAGCATTTT. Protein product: CASSPPGGEQPQHF.

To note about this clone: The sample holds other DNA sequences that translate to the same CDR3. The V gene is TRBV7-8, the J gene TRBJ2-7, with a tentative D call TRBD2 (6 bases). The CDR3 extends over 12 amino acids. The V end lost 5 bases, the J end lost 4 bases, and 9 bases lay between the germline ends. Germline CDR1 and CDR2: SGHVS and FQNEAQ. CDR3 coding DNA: TGTGCCAGCAGCCCCGGGGGATACGAGCAGTACTTC. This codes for CASSPGGYEQYF.

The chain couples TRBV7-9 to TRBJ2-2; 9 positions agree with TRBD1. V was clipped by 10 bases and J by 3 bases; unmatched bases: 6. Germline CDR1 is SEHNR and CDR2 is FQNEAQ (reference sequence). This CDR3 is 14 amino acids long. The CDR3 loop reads CAIRDRVYTGELFF. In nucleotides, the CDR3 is TGTGCCATCCGGGACAGGGTTTACACCGGGGAGCTGTTTTTT.

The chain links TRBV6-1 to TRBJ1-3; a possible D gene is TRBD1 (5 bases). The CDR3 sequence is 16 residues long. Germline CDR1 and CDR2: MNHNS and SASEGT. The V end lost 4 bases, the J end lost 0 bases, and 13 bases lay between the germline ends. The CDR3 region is CASSASGQASGNTIYF. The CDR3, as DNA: TGTGCCAGCAGTGCGTCGGGGCAGGCCTCTGGAAACACCATATATTTT.

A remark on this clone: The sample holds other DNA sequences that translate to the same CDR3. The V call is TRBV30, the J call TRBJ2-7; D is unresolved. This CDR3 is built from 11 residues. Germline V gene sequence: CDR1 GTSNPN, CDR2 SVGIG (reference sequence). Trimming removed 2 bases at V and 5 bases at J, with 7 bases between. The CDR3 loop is CAWSWSHEQYF. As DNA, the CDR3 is TGTGCCTGGAGTTGGAGCCACGAGCAGTACTTC.

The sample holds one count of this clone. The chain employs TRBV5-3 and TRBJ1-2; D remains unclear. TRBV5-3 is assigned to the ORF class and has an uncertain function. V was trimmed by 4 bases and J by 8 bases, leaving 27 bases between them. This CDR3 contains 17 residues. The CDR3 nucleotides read TGTGCCAGAAGCAAAACAACGACGGGAGGTCGGTGTGTGGGCTACACCTTC. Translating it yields CARSKTTTGGRCVGYTF.

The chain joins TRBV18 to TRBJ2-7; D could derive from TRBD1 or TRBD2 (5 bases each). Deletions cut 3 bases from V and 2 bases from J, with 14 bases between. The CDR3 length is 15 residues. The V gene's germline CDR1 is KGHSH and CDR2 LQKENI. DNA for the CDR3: TGTGCCAGCTCACCCGGGACGCTTCCTGCCTACGAGCAGTACTTC. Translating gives CASSPGTLPAYEQYF.

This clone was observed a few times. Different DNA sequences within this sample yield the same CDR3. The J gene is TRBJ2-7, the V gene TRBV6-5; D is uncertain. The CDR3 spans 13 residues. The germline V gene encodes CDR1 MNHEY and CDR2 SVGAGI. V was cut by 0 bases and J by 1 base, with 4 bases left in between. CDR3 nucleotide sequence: TGTGCCAGCAGTTACTCGCAGTCCTACGAGCAGTACTTC. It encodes CASSYSQSYEQYF.

The CDR3 loop is CASSLFGPGPREVETQYF. CDR3 DNA sequence: TGCGCCAGCAGTTTATTCGGGCCCGGGCCCCGGGAGGTGGAGACCCAGTACTTC. The chain recombines TRBV5-1 with TRBJ2-5, with TRBD2 identical over 7 bases. The CDR3 is made up of 18 amino acids. Per germline, CDR1 SGHRS and CDR2 YFSETQ. The V gene end was trimmed by 5 bases and the J gene end by 5 bases; junction bases not matched to a gene: 21. The full variable domain, rest sourced from reference TRBV5-1 and TRBJ2-5, is KAGVTQTPRYLIKTRGQQVTLSCSPISGHRSVSWYQQTPGQGLQFLFEYFSETQRNKGNFPGRFSGRQFSNSRSEMNVSTLELGDSALYLCASSLFGPGPREVETQYFGPGTRLLVL.

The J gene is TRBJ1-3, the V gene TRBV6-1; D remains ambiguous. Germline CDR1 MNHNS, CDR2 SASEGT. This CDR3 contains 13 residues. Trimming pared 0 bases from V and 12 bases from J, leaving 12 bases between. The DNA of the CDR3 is TGTGCCAGCAGTGAAGCGCCCAGCCATCACATATATTTT. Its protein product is CASSEAPSHHIYF.

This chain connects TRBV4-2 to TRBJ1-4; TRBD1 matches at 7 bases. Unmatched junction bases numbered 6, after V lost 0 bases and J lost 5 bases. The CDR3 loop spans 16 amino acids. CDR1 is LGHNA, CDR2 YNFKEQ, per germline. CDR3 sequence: CASSQDVGTENEKLFF. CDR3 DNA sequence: TGTGCCAGCAGCCAAGATGTAGGGACAGAGAATGAAAAACTGTTTTTT.

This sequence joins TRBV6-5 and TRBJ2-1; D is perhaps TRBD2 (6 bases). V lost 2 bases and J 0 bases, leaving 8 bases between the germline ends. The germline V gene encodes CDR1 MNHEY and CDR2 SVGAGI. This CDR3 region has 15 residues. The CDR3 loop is CASSYGGYSYNEQFF. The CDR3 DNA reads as TGTGCCAGCAGTTACGGGGGGTACTCCTACAATGAGCAGTTCTTC.

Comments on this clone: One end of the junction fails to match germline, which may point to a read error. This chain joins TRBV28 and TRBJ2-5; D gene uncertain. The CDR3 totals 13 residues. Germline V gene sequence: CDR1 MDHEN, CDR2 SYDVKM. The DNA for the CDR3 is TGTGCGAGCAGTTTTGGGTCACAAGAGACCCAGTACTTC. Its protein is CASSFGSQETQYF. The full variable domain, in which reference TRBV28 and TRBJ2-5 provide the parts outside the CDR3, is DVKVTQSSRYLVKRTGEKVFLECVQDMDHENMFWYRQDPGLGLRLIYFSYDVKMKEKGDIPEGYSVSREKKERFSLILESASTNQTSMYLCASSFGSQETQYFGPGTRLLVL.

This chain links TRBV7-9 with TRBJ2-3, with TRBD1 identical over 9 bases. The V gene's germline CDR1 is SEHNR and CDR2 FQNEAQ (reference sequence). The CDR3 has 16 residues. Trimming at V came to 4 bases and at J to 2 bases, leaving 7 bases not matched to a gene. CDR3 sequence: CASSSPGTGNTDTQYF. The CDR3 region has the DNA TGTGCCAGCAGCTCCCCCGGGACAGGGAACACAGATACGCAGTATTTT.

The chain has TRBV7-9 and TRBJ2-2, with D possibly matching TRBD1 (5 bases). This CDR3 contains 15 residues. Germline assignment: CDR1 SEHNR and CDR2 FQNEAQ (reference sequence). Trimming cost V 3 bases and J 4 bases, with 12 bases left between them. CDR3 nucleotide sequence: TGTGCCAGCAGCTTTCTTGACAGCTTCACCGGGGAGCTGTTTTTT. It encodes CASSFLDSFTGELFF.

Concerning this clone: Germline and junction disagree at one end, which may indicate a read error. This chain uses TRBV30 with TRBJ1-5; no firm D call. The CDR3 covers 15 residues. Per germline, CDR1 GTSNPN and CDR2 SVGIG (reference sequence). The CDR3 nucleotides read TGTGCCTGGAGTGCTGGGGTAAGTAGCGATCAGCCCCAGCATTTT. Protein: CAWSAGVSSDQPQHF.

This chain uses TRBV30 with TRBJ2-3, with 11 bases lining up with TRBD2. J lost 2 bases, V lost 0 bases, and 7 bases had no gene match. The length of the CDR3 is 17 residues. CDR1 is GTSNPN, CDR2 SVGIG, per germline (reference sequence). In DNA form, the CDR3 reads TGTGCCTGGAGTGTAAGGTCGACTAGCGGGGCCACAGATACGCAGTATTTT. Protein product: CAWSVRSTSGATDTQYF.

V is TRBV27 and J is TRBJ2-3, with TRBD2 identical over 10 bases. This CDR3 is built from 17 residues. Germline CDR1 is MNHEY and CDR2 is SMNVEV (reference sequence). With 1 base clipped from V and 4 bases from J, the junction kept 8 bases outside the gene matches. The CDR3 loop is CASSLLAGGSLADTQYF. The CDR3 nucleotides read TGTGCCAGCAGTTTATTAGCGGGAGGATCCCTTGCAGATACGCAGTATTTT.

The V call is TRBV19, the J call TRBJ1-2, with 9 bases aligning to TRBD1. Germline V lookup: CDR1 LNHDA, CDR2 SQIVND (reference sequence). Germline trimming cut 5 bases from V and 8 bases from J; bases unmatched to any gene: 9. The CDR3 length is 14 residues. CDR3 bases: TGTGCCAGTAGTCCCCGGACAGGGGCCTACGGCTACACCTTC. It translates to CASSPRTGAYGYTF.

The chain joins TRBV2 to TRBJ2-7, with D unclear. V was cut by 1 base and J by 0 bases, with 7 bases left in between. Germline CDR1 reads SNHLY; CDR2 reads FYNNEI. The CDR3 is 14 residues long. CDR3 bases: TGTGCCAGCAGTGAAGTACGGTACTCCTACGAGCAGTACTTC. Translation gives CASSEVRYSYEQYF.

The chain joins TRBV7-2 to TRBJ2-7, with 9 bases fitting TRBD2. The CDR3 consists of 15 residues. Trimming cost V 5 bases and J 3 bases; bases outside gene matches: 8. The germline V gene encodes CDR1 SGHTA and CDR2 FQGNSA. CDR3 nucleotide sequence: TGTGCCAGCAGCCTTACTAGCGGGCCTCTCTACGAGCAGTACTTC. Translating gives CASSLTSGPLYEQYF.